These 3 T cell receptor beta chains originate from one sample sequenced in a study of shared clonotypes between healthy human individuals. Sequencing used immunoSEQ multiplex PCR; TCRdb keeps in-frame clones, though not all of them. The table shows some 1.5 million clones, with roughly 96% occurring only once. Sequences were obtained from naive CD4+ T cells sorted from blood. Subset in this sample: CD45RA+ positively selected. These receptors were taken from a man in his thirties or forties in good health.

The chain couples TRBV5-4 to TRBJ2-4; 7 bases are a match to TRBD2. Trimming at V came to 5 bases and at J to 0 bases, leaving 5 bases not matched to a gene. The CDR3 length is 15 residues. Per the germline V gene, CDR1 is SGHNT and CDR2 is YYREEE (reference sequence). CDR3 sequence: CASSLSGGAKNIQYF. As DNA, the CDR3 is TGTGCCAGCAGTCTTTCGGGGGGAGCCAAAAACATTCAGTACTTC.

In nucleotides, the CDR3 is TGTGCCAGCAGGATACAGGGGGCGCGTGGAGGCTACACCTTC. This encodes CASRIQGARGGYTF. This sequence joins TRBV27 and TRBJ1-2; the match to TRBD1 covers 9 bases. Per the germline V gene, CDR1 is MNHEY and CDR2 is SMNVEV (reference sequence). V shed 6 bases and J 8 bases; nucleotides not matched to a gene: 10. The CDR3 extends over 14 amino acids.

The CDR3 nucleotides are TGTGCCAGCAGCTTAGAACTAGCGGCCGAGACCCAGTACTTC. Its protein product is CASSLELAAETQYF. The chain is built from TRBV7-2 and TRBJ2-5, with 8 bases that match TRBD2. The ends lost 1 base at V and 5 bases at J; junction bases unmatched: 3. This CDR3 comprises 14 residues. The V gene's germline CDR1 is SGHTA and CDR2 FQGNSA.